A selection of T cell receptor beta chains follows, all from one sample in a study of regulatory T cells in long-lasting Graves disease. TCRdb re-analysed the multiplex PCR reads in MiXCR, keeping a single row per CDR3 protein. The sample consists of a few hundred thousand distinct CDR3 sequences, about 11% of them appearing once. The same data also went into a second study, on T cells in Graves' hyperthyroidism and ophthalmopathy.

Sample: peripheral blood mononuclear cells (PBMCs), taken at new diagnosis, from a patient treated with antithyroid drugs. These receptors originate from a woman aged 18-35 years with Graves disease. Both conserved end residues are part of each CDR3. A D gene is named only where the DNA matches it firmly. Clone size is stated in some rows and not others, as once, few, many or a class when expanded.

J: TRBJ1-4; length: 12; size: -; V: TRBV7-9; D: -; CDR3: CASRAEGNTLFF; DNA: TGTGCCAGCAGGGCGGAAGGGAATACACTGTTTTTT
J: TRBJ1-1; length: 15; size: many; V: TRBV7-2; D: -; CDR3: CASSYDVPLNTEAFF; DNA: TGTGCCAGCAGCTATGACGTCCCTTTGAACACTGAAGCTTTCTTT
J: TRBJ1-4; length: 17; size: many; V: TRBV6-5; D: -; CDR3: CASSYLVGGGGREKLFF; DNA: TGTGCCAGCAGTTACCTCGTGGGGGGAGGAGGTCGGGAAAAACTGTTTTTT
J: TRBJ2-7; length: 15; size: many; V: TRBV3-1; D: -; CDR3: CASSRDREGAYEQYF; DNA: TGTGCCAGCAGCCGCGACAGGGAGGGGGCCTACGAGCAGTACTTC
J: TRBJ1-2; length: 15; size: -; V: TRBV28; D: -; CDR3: CASSLDKGLNYGYTF; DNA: TGTGCCAGCAGTTTAGACAAGGGGTTGAACTATGGCTACACCTTC
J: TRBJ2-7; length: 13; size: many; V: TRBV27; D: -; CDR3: CASRTLGEYEQYF; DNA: TGTGCCAGCAGAACCCTAGGTGAATACGAGCAGTACTTC
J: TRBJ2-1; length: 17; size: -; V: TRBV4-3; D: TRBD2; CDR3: CASSPAGYLAGYNEQFF; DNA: TGCGCCAGCAGCCCTGCCGGGTACCTAGCGGGGTACAATGAGCAGTTCTTC
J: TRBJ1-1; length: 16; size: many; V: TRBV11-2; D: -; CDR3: CASSLGYSYMNTEAFF; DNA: TGTGCCAGCAGCCTTGGGTACAGCTACATGAACACTGAAGCTTTCTTT
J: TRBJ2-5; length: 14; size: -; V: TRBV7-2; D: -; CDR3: CASSFLAHQETQYF; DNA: TGTGCCAGCAGCTTTCTAGCGCATCAAGAGACCCAGTACTTC
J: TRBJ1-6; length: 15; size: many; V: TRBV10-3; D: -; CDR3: CAISESFRGTSPLHF; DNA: TGTGCCATCAGTGAGTCGTTTCGAGGGACTTCACCCCTCCACTTT
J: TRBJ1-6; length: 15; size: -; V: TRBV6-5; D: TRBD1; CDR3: CASSLQGARNSPLHF; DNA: TGTGCCAGCAGTTTGCAGGGGGCGCGAAATTCACCCCTCCACTTT
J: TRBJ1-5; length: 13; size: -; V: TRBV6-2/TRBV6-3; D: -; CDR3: CASSYWSGQPQHF; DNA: TGTGCCAGCAGTTACTGGAGCGGTCAGCCCCAGCATTTT
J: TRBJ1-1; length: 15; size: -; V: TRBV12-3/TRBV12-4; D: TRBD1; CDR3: CASKQNDGQGTEAFF; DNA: TGTGCCAGCAAACAAAACGACGGACAGGGCACTGAAGCTTTCTTT
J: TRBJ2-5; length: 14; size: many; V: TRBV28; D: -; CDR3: CASSSPYYLGTQYF; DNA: TGTGCCAGCAGTTCTCCGTATTATCTCGGGACCCAGTACTTC
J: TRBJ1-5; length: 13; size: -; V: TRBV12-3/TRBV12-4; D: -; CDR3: CASSSLFAQPQHF; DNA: TGTGCCAGCAGCTCCCTTTTCGCTCAGCCCCAGCATTTT
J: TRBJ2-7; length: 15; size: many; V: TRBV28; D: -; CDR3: CASSRRQGGSYEQYF; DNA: TGTGCCAGCAGTCGAAGACAGGGAGGGTCGTACGAGCAGTACTTC
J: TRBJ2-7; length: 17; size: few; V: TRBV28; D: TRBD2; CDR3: CASSTSGLAGTYYEQYF; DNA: TGTGCCAGCAGTACATCGGGACTAGCGGGGACATACTACGAGCAGTACTTC